A selection of T cell receptor beta chains follows, all from one sample in a study of technical replicates of blood from a few donors. Clones were read by immunoSEQ multiplex PCR, and TCRdb kept only the in-frame ones, dropping some. Counted here are about 59,000 clones, approximately 92% occurring once; the ten biggest clones make up around 4.2%. Material for sequencing was PBMCs. The source is a human donor in good health. Some clones in this sample may be carry-over from other donors' samples. CDR3s include the opening cysteine and the closing phenylalanine or tryptophan. D genes are given only for firm matches. For some rows the clone size is stated as once, few or many, or as a class when expanded; others skip it.

j_call d_call v_call clone_size cdr3_aa cdr3_nt
TRBJ2-4 . TRBV30 . CAWSVQGGNIQYF TGTGCCTGGAGTGTCCAGGGAGGCAACATTCAGTACTTC
TRBJ2-1 . TRBV6-4 . CASSDSGPFGEQFF TGTGCCAGCAGTGACTCGGGCCCTTTTGGTGAGCAGTTCTTC
TRBJ1-4 . TRBV9 . CASSVGGEPNEKLFF TGTGCCAGCAGCGTAGGGGGGGAACCTAATGAAAAACTGTTTTTT
TRBJ2-7 . TRBV6-5 . CASSSPDNSYEQYF TGTGCCAGCAGTTCCCCGGACAACTCCTACGAGCAGTACTTC
TRBJ1-2 . TRBV5-1 once CASSLDPDYGYTF TGCGCCAGCAGCTTGGACCCGGACTATGGCTACACCTTC
TRBJ2-7 TRBD2 TRBV6-5 . CASSYSWRGDYEQYF TGTGCCAGCAGTTACTCTTGGCGGGGGGACTACGAGCAGTACTTC
TRBJ1-1 . TRBV7-2 . CASSVSRVTEAFF TGTGCCAGCAGCGTCTCCAGGGTCACTGAAGCTTTCTTT
TRBJ1-2 . TRBV6-5 few CASSYSGRGYGYTF TGTGCCAGCAGTTACTCCGGAAGGGGCTATGGCTACACCTTC
TRBJ1-5 TRBD1 TRBV10-2 . CASSAQGAIPGQPQHF TGCGCCAGCAGTGCACAGGGGGCTATCCCAGGGCAGCCCCAGCATTTT
TRBJ1-1 TRBD1 TRBV6-1 . CASSEYIRGQAFF TGTGCCAGCAGTGAATACATCAGGGGGCAAGCTTTCTTT
TRBJ2-3 TRBD2 TRBV19 . CASSIAGGTDTQYF TGTGCCAGTAGTATTGCGGGAGGCACAGATACGCAGTATTTT
TRBJ2-3 TRBD1 TRBV6-5 . CASSLGTGGDTQYF TGTGCCAGCAGCCTTGGCACAGGGGGAGATACGCAGTATTTT
TRBJ1-6 . TRBV28 . CASSVQGYNSPLHF TGTGCCAGCAGTGTACAGGGCTATAATTCACCCCTCCACTTT
TRBJ2-7 . TRBV6-6 . CATRDSSSYEQYF TGTGCCACTAGAGACAGCAGCTCCTACGAGCAGTACTTC
TRBJ1-4 . TRBV5-4 . CASSLGGATNEKLFF TGTGCCAGCAGCTTGGGGGGGGCAACTAATGAAAAACTGTTTTTT
TRBJ1-5 . TRBV7-6 . CASSRGGENQPQHF TGTGCCAGCAGCCGAGGCGGGGAAAATCAGCCCCAGCATTTT
TRBJ2-1 TRBD2 TRBV30 few CAWSVVTSGYNEQFF TGTGCCTGGAGTGTGGTCACTAGCGGTTACAATGAGCAGTTCTTC
TRBJ2-3 TRBD1 TRBV7-6 . CASSRKQGAGTDTQYF TGTGCCAGCAGCAGAAAGCAGGGGGCTGGCACAGATACGCAGTATTTT
TRBJ2-7 . TRBV21-1 . CASTLDRGGNEQYF TGTGCCAGCACCTTAGACAGGGGAGGGAACGAGCAGTACTTC
TRBJ2-3 TRBD2 TRBV6-1 . CASSGSSGSSDTQYF TGTGCCAGCAGTGGGTCTAGCGGGAGTTCAGATACGCAGTATTTT
TRBJ1-4 TRBD1 TRBV7-8 . CASSQDRAHNEKLFF TGTGCCAGCAGCCAGGACAGGGCACATAATGAAAAACTGTTTTTT
TRBJ1-3 TRBD1 TRBV5-4 . CASSLRTGEGNTIYF TGTGCCAGCAGCTTGAGAACAGGGGAAGGAAACACCATATATTTT
TRBJ1-2 TRBD1 TRBV18 . CASSPDRSNYGYTF TGTGCCAGCTCACCGGACAGGAGTAACTATGGCTACACCTTC
TRBJ2-1 TRBD2 TRBV19 . CASRSRTSGGDYNEQFF TGTGCCAGTAGGTCCAGGACTAGCGGGGGGGATTACAATGAGCAGTTCTTC
TRBJ2-3 TRBD2 TRBV4-2 . CASSRFFTGTSDTDTQYF TGTGCCAGCAGCCGATTCTTCACCGGGACTAGCGACACAGATACGCAGTATTTT
TRBJ2-7 TRBD2 TRBV5-6 once CASSLAVSYEQYF TGTGCCAGCAGTCTAGCGGTCTCCTACGAGCAGTACTTC
TRBJ2-2 . TRBV27 . CASSPDSWRELFF TGTGCCAGCAGCCCGGACAGCTGGAGGGAGCTGTTTTTT
TRBJ2-1 . TRBV4-3 . CASSQDNPLVMDEQFF TGCGCCAGCAGCCAAGATAACCCCCTAGTTATGGATGAGCAGTTCTTC
TRBJ2-2 TRBD1 TRBV6-5 once CASSYGQGGNTGELFF TGTGCCAGCAGTTACGGACAGGGCGGCAACACCGGGGAGCTGTTTTTT
TRBJ2-7 . TRBV30 . CAWSVATYEQYF TGTGCCTGGAGTGTAGCCACCTACGAGCAGTACTTC
TRBJ2-7 . TRBV11-2 . CASSLVDGGPYEQYF TGTGCCAGCAGCTTAGTGGACGGGGGGCCCTACGAGCAGTACTTC
TRBJ1-6 TRBD1 TRBV4-3 . CASSQESRQGIDPLHF TGCGCCAGCAGCCAAGAAAGCAGACAGGGAATTGATCCCCTCCACTTT
TRBJ2-7 TRBD2 TRBV11-2 . CASGRAGADEQYF TGTGCCAGCGGTCGAGCGGGAGCTGACGAGCAGTACTTC
TRBJ1-2 . TRBV6-5 . CASSYGDYYGYTF TGTGCCAGCAGTTACGGGGACTACTATGGCTACACCTTC
TRBJ2-3 . TRBV4-3 . CASSQASWDSSTDTQYF TGCGCCAGCAGCCAAGCCTCCTGGGACTCCAGCACAGATACGCAGTATTTT
TRBJ1-1 . TRBV5-8 . CASSLRQTEAFF TGTGCCAGCAGCTTAAGACAGACTGAAGCTTTCTTT
TRBJ2-1 . TRBV7-3 . CASSLGHPSEQFF TGTGCCAGCAGCCTGGGACACCCGTCGGAGCAGTTCTTC
TRBJ1-5 . TRBV27 . CASSTSRGRPQHF TGTGCCAGCAGCACCAGCCGGGGGAGGCCCCAGCATTTT
TRBJ2-3 TRBD2 TRBV7-8 . CASSNPRRGGADTQYF TGTGCCAGCAGCAATCCCCGTCGGGGGGGGGCTGATACGCAGTATTTT
TRBJ1-3 . TRBV6-6 . CASSYDSAISGNTIYF TGTGCCAGCAGTTACGACAGCGCGATCTCTGGAAACACCATATATTTT
TRBJ1-3 TRBD1 TRBV9 . CASSAGQGPSGNTIYF TGTGCCAGCAGCGCCGGACAGGGCCCCTCTGGAAACACCATATATTTT
TRBJ1-1 . TRBV14 . CASSQLQGQNTEAFF TGTGCCAGCAGCCAATTACAGGGACAGAACACTGAAGCTTTCTTT
TRBJ2-1 TRBD2 TRBV4-1 . CASSQGGLAKGEQFF TGCGCCAGCAGCCAAGGGGGACTAGCGAAGGGTGAGCAGTTCTTC
TRBJ1-2 . TRBV5-1 . CASSFRPTAGGYTF TGCGCCAGCAGCTTTAGACCGACCGCCGGGGGCTACACCTTC
TRBJ1-2 . TRBV7-2 . CASSPRGVPEAYGYTF TGTGCCAGCAGCCCCCGCGGGGTACCAGAGGCATATGGCTACACCTTC
TRBJ2-6 . TRBV27 . CASSPVSSGANVLTF TGTGCCAGCAGTCCCGTGAGTTCTGGGGCCAACGTCCTGACTTTC
TRBJ1-2 TRBD1 TRBV27 . CASSTGQGEVHGYTF TGTGCCAGCAGTACGGGACAGGGGGAAGTGCATGGCTACACCTTC
TRBJ2-7 TRBD1 TRBV6-1 . CASMQGAPYEQYF TGTGCCAGCATGCAGGGGGCACCCTACGAGCAGTACTTC
TRBJ2-2 . TRBV4-3 . CASSSGQNTGELFF TGCGCCAGCAGCTCAGGACAGAACACCGGGGAGCTGTTTTTT
TRBJ2-7 TRBD2 TRBV2 . CASSEALLAGMYEQYF TGTGCCAGCAGTGAAGCCCTACTAGCGGGGATGTACGAGCAGTACTTC
TRBJ2-1 . TRBV9 . CASRAEVGEQFF TGTGCCAGCAGGGCGGAGGTGGGTGAGCAGTTCTTC
TRBJ1-1 TRBD1 TRBV25-1 once CASSGYRGRSTEAFF TGTGCCAGCAGTGGATACAGGGGGCGGTCCACTGAAGCTTTCTTT
TRBJ2-5 . TRBV7-2 . CASSRQNQETQYF TGTGCCAGCAGCCGACAGAATCAAGAGACCCAGTACTTC
TRBJ2-7 . TRBV18 . CASSHLGGAYEQYF TGTGCCAGCTCACACCTAGGAGGAGCCTACGAGCAGTACTTC